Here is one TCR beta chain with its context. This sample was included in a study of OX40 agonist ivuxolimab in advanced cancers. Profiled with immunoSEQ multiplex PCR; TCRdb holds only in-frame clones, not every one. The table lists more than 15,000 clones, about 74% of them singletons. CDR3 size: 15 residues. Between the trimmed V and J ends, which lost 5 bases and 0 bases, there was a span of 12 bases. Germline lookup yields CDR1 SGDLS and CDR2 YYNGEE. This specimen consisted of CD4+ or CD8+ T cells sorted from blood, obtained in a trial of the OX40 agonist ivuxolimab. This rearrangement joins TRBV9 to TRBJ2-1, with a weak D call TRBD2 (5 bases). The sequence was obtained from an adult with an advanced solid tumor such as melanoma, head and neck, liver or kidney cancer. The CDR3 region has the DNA TGTGCCAGCAGTCGGACTTCTAGCTCCTACAATGAGCAGTTCTTC. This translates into CASSRTSSSYNEQFF.